A single T cell receptor (beta chain) is shown here with its context. The antigen this receptor binds is unknown. No base quality information exists; no much larger clone differs at one position. Relative to germline, V is missing 6 bases and J is missing 7 bases, with 11 bases of the junction outside any gene match. Reading from cysteine to phenylalanine, the CDR3 counts 15 amino acids. Only CDR3 DNA is held: 45 bases, read in frame from base 1. The germline V gene (reference sequence) yields MNHEY for CDR1 and SMNVEV for CDR2. The immunoSEQ Assay, a bias-controlled multiplex PCR, was used to amplify TCRbeta CDR3 regions from genomic DNA. The source study handled its data this way. The number of nucleated cells in each sample was estimated from the amplification of reference gene primers within the assay. To quantify the absolute abundance of each unique TCRbeta CDR3 rearrangement, sequence reads were collapsed and filtered. For each sample, productive Simpson clonality was calculated as the square root of Simpson's diversity index across productive rearrangements. TCRdb retrieved this table from immuneACCESS and kept in-frame rearrangements only. Not all clones are present; in checked studies, unresolved V genes account for under half, and no reason is known for the remainder. That table is the source of V, J and clone size, and D and trimming were worked out from the DNA. The sample has about 240,000 clones on record, 85% to 90% of them singletons. The ten largest clones represent under 5% of the sample.

In the prospective study, participants were about 18 to 95 years old, resided in approximately 22 geographic areas of the United States, and were enrolled through a virtual design. In the prospective study, cohorts were assigned on the basis of participant-reported clinical history obtained from a screening survey and a study questionnaire. Recovered participants in ImmuneRACE Cohort 3 were defined by two consecutive negative NP/OP PCR tests, clearance by a healthcare professional, or resolution of symptoms. In the prospective study, mobile phlebotomists collected whole blood, serum and a nasopharyngeal or oropharyngeal swab from each participant. Participants in the prospective study had the option to provide additional blood draws and questionnaires over a roughly 2-month period. Before DNA extraction, prospective study blood samples were shipped either frozen or at room temperature. This entry comes from a study of blood T cell repertoires in COVID-19 (dated by TCRdb to about 2020). Context from the whole study: Samples from collaborators originated in the United States, Italy and Spain and spanned both the acute and convalescent phases of COVID-19. The prospective study material was composed of cDNA or gDNA derived from T cells, B-cell-depleted T cells, or PBMCs. Subjects who had been exposed to COVID-19, were actively infected with it, or had recovered from it provided the deeply sampled blood TCRbeta repertoires that made up the dataset. A freely available public database, intended as a resource for researchers studying the immune response to SARS-CoV-2, is where the repertoires were released. Samples were obtained from the ongoing ImmuneRACE study (first 160 participants) and from 950 to 1,500 subjects provided by 6 global collaborators. The sample metadata nearly always contained a de-identified subject ID, COVID-19 status, age in years and sex. Where available, HLA class I and class II types were taken from metadata supplied by the sample provider and were not determined by assay-based typing.

Results the study describes overall, beyond this receptor: The amount of clinical and demographic metadata varied by source and participant and was provided uncurated.

The sequence links TRBV27 to TRBJ1-3, with 8 middle bases fitting TRBD1. The clonotype was recovered from a woman aged 25 to 39 who had recovered from COVID-19. The source material was PBMCs or T cells enriched from blood (not recorded which). CDR3 sequence: CASSLLPTGDNTIYF. In nucleotide form, the sequence is TGTGCCAGCAGCCTTCTTCCGACAGGGGACAACACCATATATTTT.